This entry lists 8 T cell receptor beta chains sequenced from one sample in a study of cytomegalovirus exposure and HLA in healthy donors. The PCR used 60 Vbeta and 13 Jbeta primers. Measured with immunoSEQ multiplex PCR; TCRdb has only the in-frame clones, and not every one. The ten top clones account for around 1.5%, within a sample of 140,000 to 150,000 clones. What was sequenced was PBMCs. These receptor sequences come from a woman aged 45 to 65 in good health and CMV-seronegative.

The chain links TRBV7-2 to TRBJ2-7, with D hard to call. This CDR3 is built from 11 residues. The V end was cut by 3 bases, the J end by 2 bases, with 2 bases between. The germline V gene encodes CDR1 SGHTA and CDR2 FQGNSA. The CDR3 region has the DNA TGTGCCAGCAGCTTCGCCTACGAGCAGTACTTC. This codes for CASSFAYEQYF.

The chain couples TRBV6-5 to TRBJ1-2; perhaps TRBD1 as D (5 bases). Germline-derived CDR1 and CDR2 are MNHEY and SVGAGI. Trimming shortened V by 11 bases and J by 7 bases, and 20 bases separated the two germline ends. The CDR3 extends over 13 amino acids. This CDR3 reads CASRTGLSGGYTF. The CDR3 DNA follows: TGTGCCTCAAGGACGGGACTAAGTGGTGGCTACACCTTC.

V is TRBV5-1 and J is TRBJ1-4; a weak D match, TRBD1 (6 bases). The CDR3 extends over 14 amino acids. The V end lost 3 bases, the J end lost 7 bases, and 13 bases lay between the germline ends. CDR1 is SGHRS, CDR2 YFSETQ, per germline. The CDR3 reads CASSSGQRPEKLFF. The CDR3, as DNA: TGCGCCAGCAGCTCGGGACAACGCCCTGAAAAACTGTTTTTT.

The chain joins TRBV29-1 to TRBJ2-5; 8 nucleotides agree with TRBD2. The trim removed 8 bases at V and 1 base at J, leaving 6 bases unmatched. This CDR3 has 13 amino acids. Germline CDR1 reads SQVTM; CDR2 reads ANQGSEA. The CDR3 here is CSSTGGTQETQYF. In nucleotides, the CDR3 is TGCAGCTCGACGGGGGGGACCCAAGAGACCCAGTACTTC. Full variable domain (rest looked up from reference TRBV29-1 and TRBJ2-5): SAVISQKPSRDICQRGTSLTIQCQVDSQVTMMFWYRQQPGQSLTLIATANQGSEATYESGFVIDKFPISRPNLTFSTLTVSNMSPEDSSIYLCSSTGGTQETQYFGPGTRLLVL.

J is TRBJ2-1 and V is TRBV5-1, with D maybe TRBD2 (5 bases). This CDR3 has 15 residues. The V and J ends lost 4 bases and 6 bases respectively, with 17 bases between them. The V gene's germline CDR1 is SGHRS and CDR2 YFSETQ. The CDR3 nucleotides are TGCGCCAGCAGCGCGGGCCTAACCGAGCTCAATGAGCAGTTCTTC. It translates to CASSAGLTELNEQFF.

This chain uses TRBV5-8 with TRBJ1-1, with TRBD1 identical over 7 bases. CDR3 size: 18 residues. The germline CDR1 and CDR2 sequences are SGHTS and YDEGEE. The J segment lost 0 bases and the V segment lost 0 bases, leaving 11 bases of the junction unmatched. The CDR3 region has the DNA TGTGCCAGCAGCTTGGAGGTGGGGACAGAACTTATGAACACTGAAGCTTTCTTT. It codes for CASSLEVGTELMNTEAFF.

J is TRBJ2-1 and V is TRBV18; 9 bases are shared with TRBD2. The germline gives CDR1 KGHSH, CDR2 LQKENI. The CDR3 has 16 residues. Trimming removed 3 bases from V and 8 bases from J; junction bases left unmatched: 11. CDR3 DNA: TGTGCCAGCTCACCCCCGGGTAGCGGGGGCACAGATGAGCAGTTCTTC. This gives the protein CASSPPGSGGTDEQFF.

The CDR3 DNA is TGTGCCAGCAGCAAAGGGACTAGCGGGGGGCTCCAAGAGACCCAGTACTTC. Protein sequence: CASSKGTSGGLQETQYF. The chain recombines TRBV28 with TRBJ2-5; 15 positions match TRBD2. The CDR3 consists of 17 residues. The germline CDR1 and CDR2 sequences are MDHEN and SYDVKM. V lost 6 bases, J lost 1 base, and 6 bases stayed unmatched.